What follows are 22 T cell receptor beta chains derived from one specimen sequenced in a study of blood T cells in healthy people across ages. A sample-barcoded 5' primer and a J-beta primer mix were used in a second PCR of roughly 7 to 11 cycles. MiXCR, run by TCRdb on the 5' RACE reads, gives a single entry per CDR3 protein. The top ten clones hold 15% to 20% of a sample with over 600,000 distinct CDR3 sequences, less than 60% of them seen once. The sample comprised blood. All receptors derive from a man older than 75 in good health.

CDR3 region: CASSWGSRLYNEQFF. The CDR3 DNA sequence: TGTGCCAGCAGTTGGGGGAGTCGGTTGTACAATGAGCAGTTCTTC. This chain joins TRBV27 and TRBJ2-1; the D call may be TRBD1 or TRBD2 (5 bases each). Germline V CDR1 and CDR2: MNHEY, SMNVEV (reference sequence). V gave up 4 bases and J gave up 4 bases, with 14 bases separating them. The CDR3 totals 15 residues.

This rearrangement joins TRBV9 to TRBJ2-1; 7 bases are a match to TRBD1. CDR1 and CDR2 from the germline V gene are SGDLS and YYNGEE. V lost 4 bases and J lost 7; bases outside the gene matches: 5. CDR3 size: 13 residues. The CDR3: CASSKQGTNEQFF. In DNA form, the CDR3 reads TGTGCCAGCAGCAAACAGGGGACGAATGAGCAGTTCTTC.

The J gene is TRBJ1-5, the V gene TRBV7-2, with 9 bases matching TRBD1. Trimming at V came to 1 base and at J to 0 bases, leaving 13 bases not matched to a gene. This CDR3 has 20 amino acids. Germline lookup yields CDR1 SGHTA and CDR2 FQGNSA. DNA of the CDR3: TGTGCCAGCAGCTTAGTTACTCCGGGACAGGGTCTGTTTAGCAATCAGCCCCAGCATTTT. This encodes CASSLVTPGQGLFSNQPQHF.

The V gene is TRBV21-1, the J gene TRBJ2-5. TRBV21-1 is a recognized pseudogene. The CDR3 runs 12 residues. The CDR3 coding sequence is TGTGCCAGTAACTTTAACCAAGAGACCCAGTACTTC. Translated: CASNFNQETQYF.

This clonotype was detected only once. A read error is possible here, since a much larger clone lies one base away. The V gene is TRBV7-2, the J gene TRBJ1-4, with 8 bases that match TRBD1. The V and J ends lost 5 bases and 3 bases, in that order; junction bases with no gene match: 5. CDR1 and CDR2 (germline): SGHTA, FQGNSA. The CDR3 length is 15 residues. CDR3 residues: CASSPQGEPNEKLFF. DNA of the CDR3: TGTGCCAGCAGCCCACAGGGGGAGCCTAATGAAAAACTGTTTTTT.

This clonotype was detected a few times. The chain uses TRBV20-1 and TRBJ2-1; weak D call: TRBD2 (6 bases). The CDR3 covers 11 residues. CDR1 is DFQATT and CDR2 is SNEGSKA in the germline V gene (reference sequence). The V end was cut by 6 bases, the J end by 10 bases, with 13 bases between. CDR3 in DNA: TGCAGTGCCATACTAGCATTCGAGCAGTTCTTC. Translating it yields CSAILAFEQFF.

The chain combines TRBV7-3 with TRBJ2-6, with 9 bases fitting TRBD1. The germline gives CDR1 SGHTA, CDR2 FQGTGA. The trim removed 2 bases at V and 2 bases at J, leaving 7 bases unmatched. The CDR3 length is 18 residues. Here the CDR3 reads CASSLPPQGAAGANVLTF. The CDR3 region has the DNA TGTGCCAGCAGCTTACCACCACAGGGGGCGGCTGGGGCCAACGTCCTGACTTTC. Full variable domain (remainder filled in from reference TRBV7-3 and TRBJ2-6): GAGVSQTPSNKVTEKGKYVELRCDPISGHTALYWYRQSLGQGPEFLIYFQGTGAADDSGLPNDRFFAVRPEGSVSTLKIQRTERGDSAVYLCASSLPPQGAAGANVLTFGAGSRLTVL.

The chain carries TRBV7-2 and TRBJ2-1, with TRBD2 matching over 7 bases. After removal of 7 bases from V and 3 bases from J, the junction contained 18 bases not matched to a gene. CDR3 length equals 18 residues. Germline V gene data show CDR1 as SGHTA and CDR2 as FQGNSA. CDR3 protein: CASTNGFSGTPDYNEQFF. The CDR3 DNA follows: TGTGCCAGCACCAACGGGTTCAGCGGGACGCCCGACTACAATGAGCAGTTCTTC.

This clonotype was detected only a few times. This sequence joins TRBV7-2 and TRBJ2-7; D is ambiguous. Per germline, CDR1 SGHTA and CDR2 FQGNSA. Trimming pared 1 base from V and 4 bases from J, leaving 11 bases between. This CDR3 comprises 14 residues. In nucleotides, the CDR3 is TGTGCCAGCAGCTTAGACCCGGAACCATACGAGCAGTACTTC. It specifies CASSLDPEPYEQYF. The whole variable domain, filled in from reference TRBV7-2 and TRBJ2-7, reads GAGVSQSPSNKVTEKGKDVELRCDPISGHTALYWYRQSLGQGLEFLIYFQGNSAPDKSGLPSDRFSAERTGGSVSTLTIQRTQQEDSAVYLCASSLDPEPYEQYFGPGTRLTVT.

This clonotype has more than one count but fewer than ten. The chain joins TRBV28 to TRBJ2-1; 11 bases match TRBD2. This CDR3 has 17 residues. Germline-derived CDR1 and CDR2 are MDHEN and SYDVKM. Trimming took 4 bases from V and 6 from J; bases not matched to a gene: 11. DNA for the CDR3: TGTGCCAGCAGTTCCCCTGGAATTAGCGGGAGGGGCAATGAGCAGTTCTTC. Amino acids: CASSSPGISGRGNEQFF.

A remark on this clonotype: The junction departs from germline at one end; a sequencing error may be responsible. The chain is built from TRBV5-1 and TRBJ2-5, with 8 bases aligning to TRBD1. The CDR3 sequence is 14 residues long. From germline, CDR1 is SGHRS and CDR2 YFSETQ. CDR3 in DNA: TGCGCCAACAGCCCTGGGAACAGGGGGGAGACCCAGTACTTC. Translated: CANSPGNRGETQYF. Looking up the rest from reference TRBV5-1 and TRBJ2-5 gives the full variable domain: KAGVTQTPRYLIKTRGQQVTLSCSPISGHRSVSWYQQTPGQGLQFLFEYFSETQRNKGNFPGRFSGRQFSNSRSEMNVSTLELGDSALYLCANSPGNRGETQYFGPGTRLLVL.

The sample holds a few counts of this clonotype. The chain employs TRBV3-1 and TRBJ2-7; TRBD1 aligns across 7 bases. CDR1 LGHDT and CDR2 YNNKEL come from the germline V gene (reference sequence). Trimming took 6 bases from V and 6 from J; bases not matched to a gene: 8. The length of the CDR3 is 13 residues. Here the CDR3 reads CASRSPGTAEQYF. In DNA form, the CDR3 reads TGTGCCAGCAGGAGTCCCGGGACAGCCGAGCAGTACTTC.

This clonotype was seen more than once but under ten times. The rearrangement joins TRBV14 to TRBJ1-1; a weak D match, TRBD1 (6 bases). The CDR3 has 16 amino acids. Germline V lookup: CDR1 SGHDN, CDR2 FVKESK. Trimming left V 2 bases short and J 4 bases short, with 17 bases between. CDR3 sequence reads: CASSQPGTQGCTEAFF. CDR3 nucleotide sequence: TGTGCCAGCAGCCAACCCGGAACCCAGGGGTGCACTGAAGCTTTCTTT.

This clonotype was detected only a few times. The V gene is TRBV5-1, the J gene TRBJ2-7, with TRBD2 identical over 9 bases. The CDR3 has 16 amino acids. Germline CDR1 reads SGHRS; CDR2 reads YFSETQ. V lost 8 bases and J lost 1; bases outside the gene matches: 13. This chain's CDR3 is CASTDGRTSDSYEQYF. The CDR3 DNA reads TGCGCCAGTACGGACGGCCGGACTAGCGATTCCTACGAGCAGTACTTC.

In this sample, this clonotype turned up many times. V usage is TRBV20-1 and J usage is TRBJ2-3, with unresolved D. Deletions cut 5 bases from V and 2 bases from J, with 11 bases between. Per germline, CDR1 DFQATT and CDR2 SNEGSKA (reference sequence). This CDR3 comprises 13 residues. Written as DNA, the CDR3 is TGCAGTGCTGAAGAAGGGAACACAGATACGCAGTATTTT. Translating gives CSAEEGNTDTQYF.

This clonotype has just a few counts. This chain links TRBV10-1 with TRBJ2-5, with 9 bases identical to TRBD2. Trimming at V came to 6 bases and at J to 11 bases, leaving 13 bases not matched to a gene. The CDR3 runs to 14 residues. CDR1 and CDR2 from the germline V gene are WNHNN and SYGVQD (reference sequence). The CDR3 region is CASSSGGRAGEQYF. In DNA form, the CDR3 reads TGCGCCAGCAGCTCCGGCGGGAGGGCCGGTGAGCAGTACTTC.

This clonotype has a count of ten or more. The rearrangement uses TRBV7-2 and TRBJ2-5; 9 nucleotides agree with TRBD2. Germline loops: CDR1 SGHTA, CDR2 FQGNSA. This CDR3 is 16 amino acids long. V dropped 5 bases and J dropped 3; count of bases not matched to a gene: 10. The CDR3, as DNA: TGTGCCAGCAGCGAAGGGGTACTAGCGGGCAAAGAGACCCAGTACTTC. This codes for CASSEGVLAGKETQYF.

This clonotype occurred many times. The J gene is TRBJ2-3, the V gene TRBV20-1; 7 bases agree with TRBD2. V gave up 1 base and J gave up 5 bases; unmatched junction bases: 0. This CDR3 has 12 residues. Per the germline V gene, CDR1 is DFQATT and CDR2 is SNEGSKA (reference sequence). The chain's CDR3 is CSARAGGDTQYF. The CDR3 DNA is TGCAGTGCTAGAGCGGGGGGAGATACGCAGTATTTT.

CDR3 sequence reads: CASSLTSGDTRKQFF. CDR3 in DNA: TGTGCCAGCAGCTTAACTAGCGGAGATACAAGGAAGCAGTTCTTC. This sequence joins TRBV7-2 and TRBJ2-1, with 8 bases fitting TRBD2. In germline, CDR1 is SGHTA, CDR2 FQGNSA. V shed 2 bases, J shed 11 bases, and the junction held 11 bases outside the gene matches. CDR3 length equals 15 residues.

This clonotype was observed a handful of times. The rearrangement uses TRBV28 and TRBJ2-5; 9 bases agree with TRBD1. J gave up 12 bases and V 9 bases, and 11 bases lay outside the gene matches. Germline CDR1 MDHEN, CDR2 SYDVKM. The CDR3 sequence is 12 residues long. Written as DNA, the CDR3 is TGTGCCAGTAGGGACAGGGATTTTTCTAAGTACTTC. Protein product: CASRDRDFSKYF.

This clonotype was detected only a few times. The CDR3 reads CASSYSRRANEKLFF. The CDR3 DNA sequence: TGTGCCAGCAGTTACTCAAGACGGGCTAATGAAAAACTGTTTTTT. This chain joins TRBV6-5 and TRBJ1-4; D not certain. Germline CDR1 and CDR2: MNHEY and SVGAGI. Trimming took 0 bases from V and 3 from J, leaving 8 bases between them. CDR3 length equals 15 residues.

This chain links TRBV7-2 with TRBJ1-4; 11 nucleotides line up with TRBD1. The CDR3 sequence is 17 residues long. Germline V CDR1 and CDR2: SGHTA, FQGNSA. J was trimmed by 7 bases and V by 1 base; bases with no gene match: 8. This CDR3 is CASSLGGQGGGFEKLFF. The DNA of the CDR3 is TGTGCCAGCAGCTTAGGGGGACAGGGGGGAGGTTTTGAAAAACTGTTTTTT. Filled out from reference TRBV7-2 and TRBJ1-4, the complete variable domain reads GAGVSQSPSNKVTEKGKDVELRCDPISGHTALYWYRQSLGQGLEFLIYFQGNSAPDKSGLPSDRFSAERTGGSVSTLTIQRTQQEDSAVYLCASSLGGQGGGFEKLFFGSGTQLSVL.